These 5 T cell receptor beta chains share one sample of origin, sequenced in a study of OX40 agonist ivuxolimab in advanced cancers. The library was produced with the immunoSEQ multiplex PCR assay. What TCRdb holds here is the immuneACCESS table cut down to in-frame rearrangements. Part of the clones is not present; checked against another copy, under half of the missing clones reflect an unresolved V gene, and the others are unexplained. The sample table records more than 55,000 clones; 91% of these occur just once. More than 13% of the sample is taken by the ten largest. This material consisted of CD4+ or CD8+ T cells sorted from blood, taken in a trial of the OX40 agonist ivuxolimab. These receptors were obtained from an adult with an advanced solid tumor such as melanoma, head and neck, liver or kidney cancer.

The V gene is TRBV4-2, the J gene TRBJ1-5, with 7 nucleotides matching TRBD1. This CDR3 is built from 16 residues. V trimming: 3 bases; J trimming: 1 base; junction bases outside the gene matches: 6. Germline lookup yields CDR1 LGHNA and CDR2 YNFKEQ. CDR3 region: CASSHLDRASNQPQHF. CDR3 nucleotides: TGTGCCAGCAGCCATCTTGACAGGGCGAGCAATCAGCCCCAGCATTTT.

This rearrangement joins TRBV4-2 to TRBJ2-1; maybe TRBD2 (6 bases). The germline CDR1 and CDR2 sequences are LGHNA and YNFKEQ. V was pared by 1 base and J by 7 bases, with 14 bases between. The CDR3 is made up of 15 amino acids. This CDR3 is CASSQVRGFRNEQFF. The CDR3, as DNA: TGTGCCAGCAGCCAAGTACGGGGGTTTAGGAATGAGCAGTTCTTC.

CDR3 residues: CASSYRANTGELFF. CDR3 coding DNA: TGTGCCAGCAGTTACAGGGCGAACACCGGGGAGCTGTTTTTT. This rearrangement joins TRBV6-4 to TRBJ2-2; TRBD1 might be the D (6 bases). CDR3 length equals 14 residues. Germline loops: CDR1 MRHNA, CDR2 SNTAGT. Trimming shortened V by 5 bases and J by 0 bases, and 7 bases separated the two germline ends.

The chain combines TRBV6-1 with TRBJ1-5, with D unresolved. This CDR3 comprises 13 residues. Germline CDR1 reads MNHNS; CDR2 reads SASEGT. Trimming pared 0 bases from V and 5 bases from J, leaving 5 bases between. This CDR3 reads CASSEARHQPQHF. The DNA of the CDR3 is TGTGCCAGCAGTGAAGCACGGCATCAGCCCCAGCATTTT.

This rearrangement joins TRBV5-1 to TRBJ2-5, with D possibly TRBD2 on 6 matching bases. V was pared by 3 bases and J by 5 bases, with 14 bases between. Looked up from germline, CDR1 is SGHRS and CDR2 is YFSETQ. This CDR3 is 14 amino acids long. CDR3 sequence: CASSSGPGGETQYF. The CDR3 nucleotides are TGCGCCAGCAGCTCCGGCCCAGGAGGGGAGACCCAGTACTTC.